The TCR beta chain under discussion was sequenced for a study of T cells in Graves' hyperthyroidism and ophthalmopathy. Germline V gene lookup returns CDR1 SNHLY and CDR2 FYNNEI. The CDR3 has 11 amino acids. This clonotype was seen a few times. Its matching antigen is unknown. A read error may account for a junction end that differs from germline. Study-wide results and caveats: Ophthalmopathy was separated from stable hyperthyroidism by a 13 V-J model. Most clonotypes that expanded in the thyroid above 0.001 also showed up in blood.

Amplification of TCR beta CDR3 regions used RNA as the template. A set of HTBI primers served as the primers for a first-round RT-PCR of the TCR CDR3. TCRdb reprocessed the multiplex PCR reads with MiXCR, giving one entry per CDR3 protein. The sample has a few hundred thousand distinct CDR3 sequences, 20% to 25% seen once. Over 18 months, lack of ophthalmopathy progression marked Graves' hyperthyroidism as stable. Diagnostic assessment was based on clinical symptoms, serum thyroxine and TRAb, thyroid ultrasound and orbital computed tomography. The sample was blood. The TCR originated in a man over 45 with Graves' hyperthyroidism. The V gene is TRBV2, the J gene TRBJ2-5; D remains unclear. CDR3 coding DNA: TGTGCCAGCAGCCTAAAAGAGACCCAGTGCTTC. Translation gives CASSLKETQCF.